The rows below give T cell receptor beta chains drawn from one sample of a study of radiotherapy plus CTLA-4 blockade in lung cancer. Assay used: immunoSEQ multiplex PCR; TCRdb lists only in-frame clones, some missing. The repertoire holds about 62,000 clones, with 60% to 80% as singletons. The specimen was peripheral blood, collected from a patient treated with radiotherapy plus ipilimumab. The receptor set was obtained from a human donor with non-small cell lung cancer who had a complete response to radiotherapy plus ipilimumab. Each CDR3 is given with its conserved first and last residue. Fields, in order: J gene, clone size, D gene, V gene, CDR3 protein, CDR3 DNA. The D gene is left open where the match is weak. Not every row has a clone size; where given, it reads once, few, many or a size class.

TRBJ1-2,-,TRBD1,TRBV7-2,CASSSGGYGYTF,TGTGCCAGCAGCTCAGGGGGCTATGGCTACACCTTC
TRBJ2-1,-,TRBD1,TRBV27,CASSKPGQGSDEQFF,TGTGCCAGCAGTAAACCGGGACAGGGATCGGATGAGCAGTTCTTC
TRBJ2-7,-,TRBD1,TRBV28,CASSLPGGGTRDF,TGTGCCAGCAGTTTACCAGGGGGCGGGACGCGGGACTTC
TRBJ2-5,-,TRBD2,TRBV28,CASNFGGGRQETQYF,TGTGCCAGCAATTTCGGTGGCGGGAGACAAGAGACCCAGTACTTC
TRBJ2-2,-,-,TRBV28,CASSFQGGLAGTGELFF,TGTGCCAGCAGTTTCCAAGGAGGGCTAGCAGGGACCGGGGAGCTGTTTTTT
TRBJ2-3,once,-,TRBV10-3,CAISEWGHTDTQYF,TGTGCCATCAGTGAGTGGGGGCACACAGATACGCAGTATTTT
TRBJ1-5,-,-,TRBV7-2,CASSLDFLQPQHF,TGTGCCAGCAGCTTAGATTTTCTTCAGCCCCAGCATTTT
TRBJ2-2,-,TRBD2,TRBV10-1,CASSPSGSGTGELFF,TGCGCCAGCAGCCCTAGCGGGAGCGGGACCGGGGAGCTGTTTTTT
TRBJ2-7,-,-,TRBV5-6,CASSDGSGYEQYF,TGTGCCAGCAGCGACGGGTCCGGCTACGAGCAGTACTTC
TRBJ2-4,-,TRBD2,TRBV18,CASSPGPAGDGVAKNIQYF,TGTGCCAGCTCACCGGGGCCAGCGGGAGACGGCGTGGCCAAAAACATTCAGTACTTC
TRBJ2-4,few,-,TRBV5-6,CASSLDRLNIQYF,TGTGCCAGCAGCTTGGACAGATTAAACATTCAGTACTTC
TRBJ2-7,-,TRBD1,TRBV6-6,CASRTDRGSSYEQYF,TGTGCCAGCAGAACAGACAGGGGGTCTTCCTACGAGCAGTACTTC
TRBJ2-1,-,-,TRBV5-1,CASSLGDNEQFF,TGCGCCAGCAGCCTAGGTGACAATGAGCAGTTCTTC
TRBJ2-1,-,-,TRBV2,CASGGKAPYNEQFF,TGTGCCAGCGGGGGGAAGGCCCCCTACAATGAGCAGTTCTTC
TRBJ1-3,few,-,TRBV6-5,CASLSSGNTIYF,TGTGCCAGCCTATCCTCTGGAAACACCATATATTTT
TRBJ2-2,-,-,TRBV7-2,CASSLISQLNTGELFF,TGTGCCAGCAGCTTAATTTCACAGCTGAACACCGGGGAGCTGTTTTTT
TRBJ1-4,-,-,TRBV7-9,CASSNTGLGEKLFF,TGTGCCAGCAGCAATACAGGGCTCGGGGAAAAACTGTTTTTT
TRBJ2-1,-,-,TRBV19,CASSIGANEQFF,TGTGCCAGTAGTATTGGGGCCAATGAGCAGTTCTTC
TRBJ2-7,once,TRBD2,TRBV7-2,CASSLVAGGLLEQYF,TGTGCCAGCAGCTTAGTAGCGGGAGGACTTCTCGAGCAGTACTTC
TRBJ2-7,-,TRBD2,TRBV19,CASSAAWEGNEQYF,TGTGCCAGTAGTGCCGCGTGGGAGGGGAACGAGCAGTACTTC
TRBJ1-4,-,TRBD1,TRBV28,CAGRQGSNEKLFF,TGTGCCGGCCGACAGGGGTCGAATGAAAAACTGTTTTTT
TRBJ2-3,-,-,TRBV5-1,CASSLASRRAGGQDTQYF,TGCGCCAGCAGCTTGGCCTCTCGGAGGGCAGGGGGACAAGATACGCAGTATTTT
TRBJ2-3,-,-,TRBV27,CASRPLRALGTDTQYF,TGTGCCAGCAGGCCGCTTCGTGCCTTAGGCACAGATACGCAGTATTTT
TRBJ1-1,-,-,TRBV7-9,CASSLREQGGEAFF,TGTGCCAGCAGCTTAAGGGAACAGGGCGGTGAAGCTTTCTTT
TRBJ2-2,few,TRBD1,TRBV14,CASSQTGGITGELFF,TGTGCCAGCAGCCAAACAGGGGGGATCACCGGGGAGCTGTTTTTT
TRBJ2-7,once,-,TRBV6-5,CASSVGGGDYEQYF,TGTGCCAGCAGTGTAGGGGGGGGCGACTACGAGCAGTACTTC
TRBJ1-2,few,-,TRBV14,CASSQDDRRYGYTF,TGTGCCAGCAGCCAAGACGACAGGCGCTATGGCTACACCTTC
TRBJ1-1,-,-,TRBV4-1,CASSHHYVTGKGMNTEAFF,TGCGCCAGCAGCCACCACTACGTAACAGGGAAAGGGATGAACACTGAAGCTTTCTTT
TRBJ2-1,-,-,TRBV7-8,CASSPRLAWNEQFF,TGTGCCAGCAGCCCCCGGCTAGCGTGGAATGAGCAGTTCTTC